What follows are 12 T cell receptor beta chains derived from one specimen sequenced in a study of blood T cell repertoires in COVID-19. Clones were sequenced by immunoSEQ multiplex PCR, and TCRdb holds only the in-frame ones, with some missing. The sample consists of around 200,000 clones, 70% to 80% of them appearing once. The sequencing sample was made of peripheral blood. These receptors were obtained from a woman in her 40s with COVID-19, enrolled during active disease.

The gene calls are TRBV9 and TRBJ2-4, with TRBD2 as a possible D gene (6 bases). Trimming took off 0 bases at V and 2 bases at J, with 6 bases between the two ends. The CDR3 length is 14 residues. Germline V gives CDR1 SGDLS, CDR2 YYNGEE. The CDR3 DNA is TGTGCCAGCAGCGTAGGGACTACCAAAAACATTCAGTACTTC. Encoded protein: CASSVGTTKNIQYF.

This chain connects TRBV2 to TRBJ1-1, with a weak D call TRBD1 (6 bases). V lost 5 bases to trimming and J lost 1 base, with 14 bases between them. CDR1 SNHLY and CDR2 FYNNEI come from the germline V gene. The CDR3 contains 15 residues. The CDR3 here is CASSQRRGQNTEAFF. CDR3 sequence (DNA): TGTGCCAGCAGTCAGAGGCGGGGGCAGAACACTGAAGCTTTCTTT. Filled out from reference TRBV2 and TRBJ1-1, the complete variable domain reads EPEVTQTPSHQVTQMGQEVILRCVPISNHLYFYWYRQILGQKVEFLVSFYNNEISEKSEIFDDQFSVERPDGSNFTLKIRSTKLEDSAMYFCASSQRRGQNTEAFFGQGTRLTVV.

V and J are TRBV10-3 and TRBJ1-2, with 7 nucleotides matching TRBD1. This CDR3 contains 14 residues. The germline V gene encodes CDR1 ENHRY and CDR2 SYGVKD. Losses at the gene ends were 6 bases for V and 2 bases for J; bases not matched to a gene: 6. For the CDR3, the DNA is TGTGCCATCAGCCAACAACAGGGGAACTATGGCTACACCTTC. The encoded protein is CAISQQQGNYGYTF.

The chain has TRBV18 and TRBJ2-7; D is undetermined. Trimming pared 2 bases from V and 7 bases from J, leaving 9 bases between. CDR1 KGHSH and CDR2 LQKENI come from the germline V gene. The CDR3 totals 12 residues. In DNA, the CDR3 is TGTGCCAGCTCACCAGGGCCTGGGGAGCAGTACTTC. Protein product: CASSPGPGEQYF.

This sequence joins TRBV9 and TRBJ2-3, with 15 positions matching TRBD2. With V trimmed by 2 bases and J by 4 bases, 5 bases remained unmatched. Looked up from germline, CDR1 is SGDLS and CDR2 is YYNGEE. This CDR3 comprises 17 residues. CDR3 DNA sequence: TGTGCCAGCAGCGTCGGACTAGCGGGGGGGCCCGCAGATACGCAGTATTTT. This sequence encodes CASSVGLAGGPADTQYF. Drawing the rest from reference TRBV9 and TRBJ2-3, the complete variable domain is DSGVTQTPKHLITATGQRVTLRCSPRSGDLSVYWYQQSLDQGLQFLIQYYNGEERAKGNILERFSAQQFPDLHSELNLSSLELGDSALYFCASSVGLAGGPADTQYFGPGTRLTVL.

This sequence joins TRBV24-1 and TRBJ2-1, with 7 bases matching TRBD2. The CDR3 has 16 residues. Germline V gene data show CDR1 as KGHDR and CDR2 as SFDVKD. V was pared by 4 bases and J by 2 bases, with 7 bases of the junction left unmatched. The CDR3 loop is CATSEELADTYNEQFF. CDR3 in DNA: TGTGCCACCAGTGAGGAGCTAGCGGACACCTACAATGAGCAGTTCTTC.

The V gene is TRBV5-4, the J gene TRBJ2-3; 10 bases are a match to TRBD2. With V trimmed by 3 bases and J by 3 bases, 13 bases remained unmatched. Looked up from germline, CDR1 is SGHNT and CDR2 is YYREEE (reference sequence). This CDR3 is built from 18 residues. The CDR3 spells CASSSGSPTSGSTDTQYF. The DNA of the CDR3 is TGTGCCAGCAGCTCCGGTTCCCCGACTAGCGGGTCTACAGATACGCAGTATTTT.

The sample holds one count of this clone. The chain couples TRBV7-9 to TRBJ2-7; D remains ambiguous. CDR1 is SEHNR and CDR2 is FQNEAQ in the germline V gene (reference sequence). V was pared by 6 bases and J by 3 bases, with 12 bases between. The CDR3 loop spans 13 amino acids. CDR3 in DNA: TGTGCCAGCAGACTGCAGAGGAGCTACGAGCAGTACTTC. The encoded protein is CASRLQRSYEQYF.

The chain employs TRBV12-3 or TRBV12-4 and TRBJ2-7, with D tentatively TRBD2 (5 bases). The CDR3 has 12 amino acids. V was cut by 6 bases and J by 7 bases, with 13 bases left in between. DNA for the CDR3: TGTGCCAGCAGACAGAATACGGGGGAGCAGTACTTC. Translated: CASRQNTGEQYF.

The chain links TRBV7-6 to TRBJ1-1; D unclear. V was trimmed by 3 bases and J by 2 bases, leaving 16 bases between them. The CDR3 extends over 16 amino acids. Per germline, CDR1 SGHVS and CDR2 FNYEAQ. The CDR3 reads CASSFTRLGKNTEAFF. The CDR3 region has the DNA TGTGCCAGCAGCTTTACTAGGCTCGGGAAAAACACTGAAGCTTTCTTT. Drawing the rest from reference TRBV7-6 and TRBJ1-1, the complete variable domain is GAGVSQSPRYKVTKRGQDVALRCDPISGHVSLYWYRQALGQGPEFLTYFNYEAQQDKSGLPNDRFSAERPEGSISTLTIQRTEQRDSAMYRCASSFTRLGKNTEAFFGQGTRLTVV.

The count of this clone is one. This sequence joins TRBV2 and TRBJ2-7; 8 bases agree with TRBD2. After removal of 4 bases from V and 6 bases from J, the junction contained 17 bases not matched to a gene. Germline V gene lookup returns CDR1 SNHLY and CDR2 FYNNEI. This CDR3 region has 17 residues. For the CDR3, the DNA is TGTGCCAGCAGTGGTAACAGGATCCCGCGGGAGGTAGGCGAGCAGTACTTC. It is translated as CASSGNRIPREVGEQYF.

The chain recombines TRBV4-2 with TRBJ2-1; the D gene is possibly TRBD1 (6 bases). Trimming stripped 3 bases from V and 2 bases from J, with 17 bases between. This CDR3 contains 17 residues. Germline lookup yields CDR1 LGHNA and CDR2 YNFKEQ. DNA of the CDR3: TGTGCCAGCAGCCAGGGGGTCCAGGGGAACCCCTACAATGAGCAGTTCTTC. Its translation: CASSQGVQGNPYNEQFF.